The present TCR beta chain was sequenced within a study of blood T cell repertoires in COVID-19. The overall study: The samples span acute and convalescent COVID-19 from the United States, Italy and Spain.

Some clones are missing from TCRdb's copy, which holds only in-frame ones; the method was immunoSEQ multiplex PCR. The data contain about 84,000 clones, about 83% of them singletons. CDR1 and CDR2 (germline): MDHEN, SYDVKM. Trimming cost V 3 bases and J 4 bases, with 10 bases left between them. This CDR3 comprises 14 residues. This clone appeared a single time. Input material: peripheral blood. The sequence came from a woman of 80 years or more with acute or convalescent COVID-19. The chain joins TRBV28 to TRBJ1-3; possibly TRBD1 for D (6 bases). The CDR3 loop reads CASSLAGVGNTIYF. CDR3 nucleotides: TGTGCCAGCAGTTTGGCAGGGGTCGGAAACACCATATATTTT.